This TCR beta chain comes out of a study of shared clonotypes between healthy human individuals. General study findings and limits: Unshared clonotypes carried lower generation probabilities than those common to all four donors. The study's rarefaction showed incomplete sorted-subset sequencing despite large depth.

Note on this clone: Its specificity is not known.

Donors comprised only Caucasian adults living in Nashville, Tennessee. The data were produced by immunoSEQ multiplex PCR, yet TCRdb's version contains in-frame clones alone and is incomplete. The profile shows 1 million to 1.3 million clones, approximately 78% of them singletons. Looked up from germline, CDR1 is SGHDN and CDR2 is FVKESK. The CDR3 length is 15 residues. Losses at the gene ends were 3 bases for V and 3 bases for J; bases not matched to a gene: 6. V and J are TRBV14 and TRBJ2-3; 7 bases agree with TRBD1. This receptor was taken from a man between 18 and 35 years old in good health. Some clones in this sample may be carry-over from other donors' samples. The sequenced sample was memory CD4+ T cells from PBMCs. The subset: CD45RA-negative fraction. CDR3 region: CASSQVGQMTDTQYF. The CDR3 region has the DNA TGTGCCAGCAGCCAGGTGGGACAGATGACAGATACGCAGTATTTT.